These 12 T cell receptor beta chains share one sample of origin, sequenced in a study of control samples from healthy donors and cancer patients. Data came from immunoSEQ multiplex PCR; TCRdb stores just in-frame clones and leaves some out. The data show 70,000 or so clones, roughly 90% seen once. Sequencing used PBMCs. Receptor source: a man in his sixties with lung cancer.

The V call is TRBV7-9, the J call TRBJ1-4; possibly TRBD1 for D (6 bases). CDR1 is SEHNR, CDR2 FQNEAQ, per germline (reference sequence). CDR3 length equals 15 residues. The V end lost 3 bases, the J end lost 8 bases, and 16 bases lay between the germline ends. The CDR3 sequence is CASSFQGPRNEKLFF. The CDR3 coding sequence is TGTGCCAGCAGCTTCCAGGGGCCTCGGAACGAAAAACTGTTTTTT.

This clone occurred a few times. The CDR3 protein is CASSRTGGTYNEQFF. The CDR3 nucleotides read TGCGCCAGCAGCCGTACAGGGGGGACCTACAATGAGCAGTTCTTC. The V and J genes are TRBV5-1 and TRBJ2-1; TRBD1 aligns across 8 bases. The junction had 5 bases not matched to a gene; V was cut back by 4 bases and J by 2 bases. Germline V gives CDR1 SGHRS, CDR2 YFSETQ. The CDR3 runs 15 residues.

The V gene is TRBV30, the J gene TRBJ1-2; 8 nucleotides align to TRBD1. Germline loops: CDR1 GTSNPN, CDR2 SVGIG (reference sequence). Trimming cost V 5 bases and J 2 bases; bases outside gene matches: 7. This CDR3 comprises 14 residues. CDR3 loop: CAWRPRTGNYGYTF. CDR3 bases: TGTGCCTGGCGACCCAGGACAGGGAACTATGGCTACACCTTC.

This clone has just one count. The J gene is TRBJ2-2, the V gene TRBV6-4; TRBD2 aligns across 9 bases. The CDR3 loop spans 15 amino acids. CDR1 and CDR2 (germline): MRHNA, SNTAGT. V lost 5 bases to trimming and J lost 2 bases; unmatched junction nucleotides: 3. This CDR3 reads CASSLTSGNTGELFF. The DNA of the CDR3 is TGTGCCAGCAGTCTGACTAGCGGAAACACCGGGGAGCTGTTTTTT.

V and J are TRBV27 and TRBJ2-7, with TRBD1 as a possible D gene (5 bases). The CDR3 spans 13 residues. From germline, CDR1 is MNHEY and CDR2 SMNVEV (reference sequence). V lost 7 bases and J lost 3, with 13 bases in between. The CDR3 loop is CASTPPDSYEQYV. CDR3 DNA sequence: TGTGCCAGCACTCCTCCCGACAGCTACGAGCAGTACGTC.

The chain combines TRBV6-6 with TRBJ1-1; no clear D gene. Germline V lookup: CDR1 MNHNY, CDR2 SVGAGI (reference sequence). V was clipped by 7 bases and J by 3 bases, with 15 bases between them. This CDR3 has 14 residues. In nucleotides, the CDR3 is TGTGCCAGCACTTCATCAGAAAGGGACACTGAAGCTTTCTTT. Protein: CASTSSERDTEAFF.

The rearrangement links TRBV30 to TRBJ1-4; possible D gene TRBD1, 5 bases. The CDR3 is made up of 16 amino acids. The germline CDR1 and CDR2 sequences are GTSNPN and SVGIG (reference sequence). V was clipped by 0 bases and J by 7 bases, with 18 bases between them. The CDR3, as DNA: TGTGCCTGGAGTGTACCCAGGCTAACAAGGGGTGAAAAACTGTTTTTT. It translates to CAWSVPRLTRGEKLFF.

V is TRBV18 and J is TRBJ2-2; D possibly corresponds to TRBD1 (6 bases). Germline values: CDR1 KGHSH, CDR2 LQKENI. Trimming took 3 bases from V and 1 from J, leaving 9 bases between them. The CDR3 contains 15 residues. The chain's CDR3 is CASSPLTGNTGELFF. The CDR3 bases are TGTGCCAGCTCACCCTTGACAGGGAACACCGGGGAGCTGTTTTTT.

The V call is TRBV4-2, the J call TRBJ1-1, with a possible D match to TRBD1 (6 bases). V dropped 1 base and J dropped 5 bases, with 14 bases sitting between them. Germline V gives CDR1 LGHNA, CDR2 YNFKEQ. The CDR3 length is 15 residues. The CDR3 spells CASSQVGGGGTEAFF. The CDR3 nucleotides read TGTGCCAGCAGCCAAGTGGGGGGCGGGGGAACTGAAGCTTTCTTT.

This rearrangement joins TRBV5-1 to TRBJ1-3, with 7 bases that match TRBD1. The CDR3 spans 15 residues. Losses at the gene ends were 4 bases for V and 0 bases for J; bases not matched to a gene: 4. Germline V CDR1 and CDR2: SGHRS, YFSETQ. The CDR3 sequence: CASSGGQSSGNTIYF. CDR3 nucleotides: TGCGCCAGCAGCGGGGGACAGAGCTCTGGAAACACCATATATTTT.

Only one count was recorded for this clone. The chain employs TRBV29-1 and TRBJ2-4, with D uncertain. The ends were cut back, 5 bases at V and 0 bases at J, with 8 bases in the middle. Germline-derived CDR1 and CDR2 are SQVTM and ANQGSEA. The CDR3 spans 13 residues. Here the CDR3 reads CSVLVLAKNIQYF. In DNA form, the CDR3 reads TGCAGCGTTCTCGTCCTAGCCAAAAACATTCAGTACTTC.

This chain connects TRBV4-1 to TRBJ2-5; 8 positions agree with TRBD1. The CDR3 is 17 residues long. The J segment lost 7 bases and the V segment lost 4 bases, leaving 17 bases of the junction unmatched. Germline loops: CDR1 MGHRA, CDR2 YSYEKL. CDR3 sequence: CASSPRTGSVSWTTQYF. DNA for the CDR3: TGCGCCAGCAGCCCCCGGACAGGGAGCGTCTCTTGGACGACCCAGTACTTC.